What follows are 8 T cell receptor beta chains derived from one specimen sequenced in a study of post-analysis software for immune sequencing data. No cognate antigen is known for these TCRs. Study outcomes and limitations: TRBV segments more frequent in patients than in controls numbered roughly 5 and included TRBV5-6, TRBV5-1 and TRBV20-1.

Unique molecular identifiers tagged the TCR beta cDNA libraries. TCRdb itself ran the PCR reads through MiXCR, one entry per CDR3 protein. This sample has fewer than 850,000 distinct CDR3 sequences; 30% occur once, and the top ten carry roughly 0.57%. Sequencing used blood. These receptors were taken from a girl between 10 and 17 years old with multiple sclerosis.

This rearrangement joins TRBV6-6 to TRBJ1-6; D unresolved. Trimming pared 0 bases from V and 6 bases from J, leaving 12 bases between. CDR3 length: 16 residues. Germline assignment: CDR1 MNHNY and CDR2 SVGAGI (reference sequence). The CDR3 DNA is TGTGCCAGCAGTTACTCTGGGCAGGCAATTAATTCACCCCTCCACTTT. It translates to CASSYSGQAINSPLHF.

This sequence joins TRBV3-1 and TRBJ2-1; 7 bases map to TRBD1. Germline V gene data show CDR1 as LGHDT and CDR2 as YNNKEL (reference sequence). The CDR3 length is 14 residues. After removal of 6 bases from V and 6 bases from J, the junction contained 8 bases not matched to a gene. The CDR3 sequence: CASRPGQVGNEQFF. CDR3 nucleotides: TGTGCCAGCAGACCCGGACAGGTTGGCAATGAGCAGTTCTTC.

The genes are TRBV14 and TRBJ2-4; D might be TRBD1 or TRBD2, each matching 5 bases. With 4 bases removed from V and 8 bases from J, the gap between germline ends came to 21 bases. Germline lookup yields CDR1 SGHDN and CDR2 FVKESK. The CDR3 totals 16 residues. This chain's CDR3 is CASSPVWGSFLYIQYF. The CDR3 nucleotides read TGTGCCAGCAGCCCCGTTTGGGGGAGTTTTTTATACATTCAGTACTTC.

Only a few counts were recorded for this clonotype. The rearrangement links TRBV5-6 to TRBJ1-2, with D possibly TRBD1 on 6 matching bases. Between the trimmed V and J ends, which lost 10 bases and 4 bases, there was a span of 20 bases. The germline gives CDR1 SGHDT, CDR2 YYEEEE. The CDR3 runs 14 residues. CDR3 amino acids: CASRWGARGYGYTF. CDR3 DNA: TGTGCCTCCCGGTGGGGGGCGCGGGGCTATGGCTACACCTTC.

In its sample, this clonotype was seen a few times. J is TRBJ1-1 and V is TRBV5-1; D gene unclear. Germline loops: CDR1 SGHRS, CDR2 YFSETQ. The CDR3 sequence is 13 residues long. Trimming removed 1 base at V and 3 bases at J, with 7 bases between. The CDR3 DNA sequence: TGCGCCAGCAGCTTGAAAATGGACACTGAAGCTTTCTTT. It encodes CASSLKMDTEAFF.

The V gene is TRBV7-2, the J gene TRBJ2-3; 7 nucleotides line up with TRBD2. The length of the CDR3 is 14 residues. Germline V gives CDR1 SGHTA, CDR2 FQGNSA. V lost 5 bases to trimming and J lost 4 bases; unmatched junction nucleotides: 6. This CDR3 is CASSRGGVPDTQYF. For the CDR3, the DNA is TGTGCCAGCAGCCGGGGAGGGGTCCCAGATACGCAGTATTTT.

Written as DNA, the CDR3 is TGTGCTAGTGGTTTGGTACCGTCGCCGGGCATAGCCAAAAACATTCAGTACTTC. Translating gives CASGLVPSPGIAKNIQYF. The chain employs TRBV12-5 and TRBJ2-4; D is ambiguous. The CDR3 has 18 residues. Germline CDR1 LGHNT, CDR2 FRNRAP. The V end lost 0 bases, the J end lost 0 bases, and 15 bases lay between the germline ends.

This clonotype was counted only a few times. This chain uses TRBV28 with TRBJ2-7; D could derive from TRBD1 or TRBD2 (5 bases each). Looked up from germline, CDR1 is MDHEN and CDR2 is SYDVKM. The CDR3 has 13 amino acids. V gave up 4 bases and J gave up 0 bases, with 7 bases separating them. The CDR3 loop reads CASSWDGSYEQYF. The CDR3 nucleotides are TGTGCCAGCAGTTGGGACGGCTCCTACGAGCAGTACTTC. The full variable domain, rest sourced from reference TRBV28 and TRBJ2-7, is DVKVTQSSRYLVKRTGEKVFLECVQDMDHENMFWYRQDPGLGLRLIYFSYDVKMKEKGDIPEGYSVSREKKERFSLILESASTNQTSMYLCASSWDGSYEQYFGPGTRLTVT.